This TCR beta chain was sequenced for a study of cytomegalovirus exposure and HLA in healthy donors. Regarding the study as a whole: A later analysis found first-cohort TCR clusters tended to co-occur in the 100 to 150 validation repertoires. Associated with cytomegalovirus, according to the listing, were 164 TCR beta chains. Most TCR sequences were uncommon, yet certain public TCRs appeared in many donors. Specificity for CMV antigens was confirmed in vitro for a few of the CMV-associated chains.

The germline V gene encodes CDR1 MNHEY and CDR2 SVGAGI. V gave up 2 bases and J gave up 3 bases, with 11 bases separating them. The CDR3 totals 14 residues. This clone came up a few times. Its antigen is as yet unknown. Clones were read by immunoSEQ multiplex PCR, and TCRdb kept only the in-frame ones, dropping some. The table records 150,000 to 180,000 clones, 75% to 90% of them present only once. This clonotype originated in a man aged 18 to 30 in good health and CMV-seropositive. Sequencing used PBMCs. This chain uses TRBV6-5 with TRBJ2-7; a possible D gene is TRBD2 (5 bases). The CDR3 is CASSYAEGVYEQYF. The CDR3 DNA reads TGTGCCAGCAGTTACGCTGAGGGCGTCTACGAGCAGTACTTC.